This TCR beta chain was captured in a study of blood T cell repertoires in COVID-19. Looking at the study overall: Both acute and convalescent COVID-19 samples were obtained from the United States, Italy and Spain. Sources were T cells, B-cell-depleted T cells, or PBMCs; the material itself was cDNA or gDNA.

The data were produced by immunoSEQ multiplex PCR, yet TCRdb's version contains in-frame clones alone and is incomplete. Here the sample spans around 270,000 clones, approximately 85% being singletons. Germline CDR1 and CDR2: SEHNR and FQNEAQ (reference sequence). The V end lost 6 bases, the J end lost 7 bases, and 10 bases lay between the germline ends. The CDR3 consists of 13 residues. Sequenced input: peripheral blood. The chain is built from TRBV7-9 and TRBJ1-6; D remains ambiguous. This TCR was recovered from a human donor with COVID-19, enrolled during active disease. The donor label of this sample is uncertain. CDR3: CASRTAGNSPLHF. The CDR3 nucleotides are TGTGCCAGCAGAACAGCAGGAAATTCACCCCTCCACTTT.